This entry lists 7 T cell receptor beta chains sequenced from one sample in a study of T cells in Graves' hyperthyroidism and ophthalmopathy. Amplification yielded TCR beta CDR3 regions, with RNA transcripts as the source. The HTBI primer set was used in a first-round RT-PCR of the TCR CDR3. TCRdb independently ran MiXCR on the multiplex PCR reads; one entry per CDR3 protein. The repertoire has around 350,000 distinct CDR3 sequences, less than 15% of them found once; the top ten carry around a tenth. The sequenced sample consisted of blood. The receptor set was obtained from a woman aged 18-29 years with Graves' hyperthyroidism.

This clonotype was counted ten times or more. The CDR3 DNA is TGTGCCAGCGGACTGTTCCTCGACTATGGCTACACCTTC. It is translated as CASGLFLDYGYTF. V is TRBV5-5 and J is TRBJ1-2, with D unclear. Germline loops: CDR1 SGHKS, CDR2 YYEKEE (reference sequence). There are 13 residues in the CDR3. The V end was cut by 7 bases, the J end by 3 bases, with 13 bases between.

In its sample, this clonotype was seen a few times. CDR3 in amino acids: CSASAGHTDTQYF. The CDR3 DNA reads TGCAGTGCTAGTGCGGGCCACACAGATACGCAGTATTTT. This chain joins TRBV20-1 and TRBJ2-3; D might be TRBD2 (5 bases). CDR1 is DFQATT and CDR2 is SNEGSKA in the germline V gene (reference sequence). This CDR3 contains 13 residues. Trimming removed 3 bases from V and 2 bases from J, with 9 bases in between.

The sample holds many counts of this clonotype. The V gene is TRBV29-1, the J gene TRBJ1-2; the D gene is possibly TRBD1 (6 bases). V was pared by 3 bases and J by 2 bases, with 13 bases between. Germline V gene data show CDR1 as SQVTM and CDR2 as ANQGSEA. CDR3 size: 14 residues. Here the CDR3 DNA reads TGCAGCGTTGATGGGGGCAGGGGCAACTATGGCTACACCTTC. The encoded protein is CSVDGGRGNYGYTF.

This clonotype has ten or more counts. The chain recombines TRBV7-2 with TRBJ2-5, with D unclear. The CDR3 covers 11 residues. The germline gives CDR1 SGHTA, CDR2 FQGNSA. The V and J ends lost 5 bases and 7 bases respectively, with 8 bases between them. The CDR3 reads CASSVRWTQYF. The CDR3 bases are TGTGCCAGCAGCGTCAGGTGGACCCAGTACTTC.

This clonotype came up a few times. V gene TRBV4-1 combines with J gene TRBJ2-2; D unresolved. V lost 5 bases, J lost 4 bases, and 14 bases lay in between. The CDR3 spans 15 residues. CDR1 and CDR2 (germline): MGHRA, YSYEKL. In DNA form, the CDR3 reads TGCGCCAGCAGCGCCGACAATTATATCACCGGGGAGCTGTTTTTT. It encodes CASSADNYITGELFF.

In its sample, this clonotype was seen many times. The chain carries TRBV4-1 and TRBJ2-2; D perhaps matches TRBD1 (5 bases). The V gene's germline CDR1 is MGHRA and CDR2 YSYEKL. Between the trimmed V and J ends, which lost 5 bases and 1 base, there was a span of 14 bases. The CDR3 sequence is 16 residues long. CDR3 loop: CASSSLPRVNTGELFF. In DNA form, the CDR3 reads TGCGCCAGCAGCTCTCTACCCAGGGTGAACACCGGGGAGCTGTTTTTT.

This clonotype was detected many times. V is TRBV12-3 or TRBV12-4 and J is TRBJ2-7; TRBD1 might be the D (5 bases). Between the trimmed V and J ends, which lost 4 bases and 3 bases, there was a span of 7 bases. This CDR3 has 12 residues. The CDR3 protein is CASSSQGYEQYF. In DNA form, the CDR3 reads TGTGCCAGCAGTTCCCAGGGCTACGAGCAGTACTTC.